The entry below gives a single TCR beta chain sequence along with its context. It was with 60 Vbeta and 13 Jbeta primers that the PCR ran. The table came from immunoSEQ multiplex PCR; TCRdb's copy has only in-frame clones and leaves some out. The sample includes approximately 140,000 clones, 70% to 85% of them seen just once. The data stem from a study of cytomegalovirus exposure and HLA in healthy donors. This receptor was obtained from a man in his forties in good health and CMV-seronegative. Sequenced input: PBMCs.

The CDR3 reads CASSEPGQGSKIGSNEQFF. Written as DNA, the CDR3 is TGTGCCAGCAGTGAACCGGGACAGGGATCTAAAATTGGGTCGAATGAGCAGTTCTTC. V usage is TRBV2 and J usage is TRBJ2-1; TRBD1 matches at 9 bases. There are 19 residues in the CDR3. Germline assignment: CDR1 SNHLY and CDR2 FYNNEI. V dropped 2 bases and J dropped 7; count of bases not matched to a gene: 18.